The subject of this entry is one T cell receptor beta chain. Its antigen is not identified. This sample stems from a study of molecular identifiers for immune sequencing clone quantification. Study-level information: In replicates, RNA taken from approximately 20,000 or 98,000 naive CD8 cells was divided five ways, and four portions underwent sequencing. Study findings and constraints: Over 98% of effector molecules, but under 1% in naive cells, were held by clones with more than 20 RNA copies.

TCRdb ran MiXCR on the PCR reads and lists one entry per CDR3 protein. Here the sample spans a few hundred thousand distinct CDR3 sequences, roughly 26% being singletons. The clonotype originates from a human donor in good health. Some libraries in this study had Jurkat cell RNA spiked in. The specimen sequenced was naive CD8+ T cells from blood, with Jurkat cell RNA spiked in. Described subset: FACS-sorted CD8+CD4-CCR7+CD45RA+ naive T cells.

Here the CDR3 reads CASSRDPGISEQYF. The CDR3 region has the DNA TGTGCCAGCAGTCGTGACCCCGGAATAAGCGAGCAGTACTTC. The J gene is TRBJ2-7, the V gene TRBV27; D not resolved. The CDR3 loop spans 14 amino acids. The V and J ends lost 5 bases and 6 bases respectively, with 17 bases between them. The germline V gene has CDR1 MNHEY and CDR2 SMNVEV (reference sequence).